This is a list of T cell receptor beta chains from one sample in a study of metastatic and nonmetastatic thyroid tumors. From the PCR reads, TCRdb re-called clones with MiXCR. The table lists 89,000 or so clones, less than 10% of them singletons. Sequencing was done on a sample of blood. Receptors originate from a female donor with papillary thyroid cancer or a benign thyroid nodule (not recorded which). Some clones in this sample may be carry-over from other donors' samples. The CDR3 runs from the conserved cysteine through the conserved F or W. The order of the fields is clone size, V gene, CDR3 length, J gene, D gene, CDR3 protein, CDR3 DNA. A D gene is named only where the DNA matches it firmly. Where a row states a size, it is once, few, many or the class of an expanded clone; other rows omit it.

-	TRBV11-2	19	TRBJ2-7	TRBD2	CASSSWVGTSWGLTYEQYF	TGTGCCAGCAGCTCCTGGGTAGGGACTAGCTGGGGACTAACCTACGAGCAGTACTTC
many	TRBV4-1	16	TRBJ2-3	TRBD1	CASSQGMDRGTDTQYF	TGCGCCAGCAGCCAAGGTATGGACAGGGGCACAGATACGCAGTATTTT
many	TRBV7-2	15	TRBJ1-5	TRBD1	CASSPTGEYHQPQHF	TGTGCCAGCAGCCCGACAGGGGAATACCATCAGCCCCAGCATTTT
many	TRBV6-1	14	TRBJ2-2	-	CASSETRGAGELFF	TGTGCCAGCAGTGAAACTAGGGGGGCCGGGGAGCTGTTTTTT
-	TRBV9	16	TRBJ1-1	-	CASSVGIGGGYSEAFF	TGTGCCAGCAGCGTAGGGATTGGCGGGGGCTACTCTGAAGCTTTCTTT
many	TRBV5-1	14	TRBJ1-2	-	CASSPREGVYGYTF	TGCGCCAGCAGCCCAAGGGAAGGGGTCTATGGCTACACCTTC
many	TRBV20-1	11	TRBJ1-1	TRBD1	CSAYRQGQAFF	TGCAGTGCTTACCGACAGGGGCAAGCTTTCTTT
many	TRBV2	14	TRBJ2-7	-	CASSGEDGTYEQYF	TGTGCCAGCAGTGGTGAGGACGGGACCTACGAGCAGTACTTC
many	TRBV7-3	13	TRBJ2-1	-	CASSFGREDEQFF	TGTGCCAGCAGCTTCGGCAGGGAGGATGAGCAGTTCTTC
many	TRBV11-3	16	TRBJ2-3	-	CASSLDRAGTRDTQYF	TGTGCCAGCAGCTTAGATCGAGCAGGCACGAGAGATACGCAGTATTTT
many	TRBV12-3/TRBV12-4	13	TRBJ1-1	TRBD1	CASSQGAHTEAFF	TGTGCCAGCAGTCAGGGGGCTCACACCGAAGCTTTCTTT
many	TRBV20-1	13	TRBJ1-2	-	CSAREGGSYGYTF	TGCAGTGCTAGAGAAGGGGGGTCCTATGGCTACACCTTC
many	TRBV4-1	15	TRBJ2-3	TRBD2	CASSRVAGGTDTQYF	TGCGCCAGCAGCCGAGTAGCGGGGGGTACAGATACGCAGTATTTT
few	TRBV5-6	14	TRBJ1-1	-	CASSVFLQNTEAFF	TGTGCCAGCAGCGTTTTCCTTCAGAACACTGAAGCTTTCTTT
-	TRBV30	15	TRBJ1-5	-	CAWSGQGQGNQPQHF	TGTGCCTGGAGTGGTCAGGGGCAAGGCAATCAGCCCCAGCATTTT
few	TRBV6-1	16	TRBJ1-1	-	CASIPQTGMVDTEAFF	TGTGCCAGCATTCCGCAAACAGGGATGGTGGACACTGAAGCTTTCTTT
many	TRBV9	14	TRBJ2-1	TRBD1	CASSIRDSNNEQFF	TGTGCCAGCAGCATCCGGGACAGCAACAATGAGCAGTTCTTC
many	TRBV9	15	TRBJ1-1	TRBD1	CASSTRQGAITEAFF	TGTGCCAGCAGCACACGACAGGGGGCAATCACTGAAGCTTTCTTT
many	TRBV15	15	TRBJ1-2	TRBD1	CATSTGDRGNYGYTF	TGTGCCACCAGCACCGGGGACAGGGGGAACTATGGCTACACCTTC
many	TRBV14	13	TRBJ2-7	-	CASSRGGMNEQYF	TGTGCCAGCAGCCGGGGGGGCATGAACGAGCAGTACTTC
many	TRBV6-1	13	TRBJ2-7	TRBD1	CASIRTGIDEQYF	TGTGCCAGCATCAGGACAGGGATTGACGAGCAGTACTTC
many	TRBV11-2	15	TRBJ2-1	TRBD2	CASSRLAGGRNEQFF	TGTGCCAGCAGCCGACTAGCGGGGGGGCGGAATGAGCAGTTCTTC
-	TRBV6-6	12	TRBJ2-1	-	CASSYQNNEQFF	TGTGCCAGCAGTTACCAAAACAATGAGCAGTTCTTC
many	TRBV4-1	18	TRBJ2-3	-	CASSQEFPRGQITDTQYF	TGCGCCAGCAGCCAAGAATTTCCGCGGGGCCAAATCACAGATACGCAGTATTTT
-	TRBV12-3/TRBV12-4	20	TRBJ2-5	TRBD2	CASSRTARGLAGTQQGTQYF	TGTGCCAGCAGTCGCACGGCTCGTGGACTAGCGGGGACACAACAAGGGACCCAGTACTTC
many	TRBV5-5	15	TRBJ2-7	-	CASSLGGTLSYEQYF	TGTGCCAGCAGCTTGGGGGGGACACTCTCCTACGAGCAGTACTTC
many	TRBV7-8	15	TRBJ2-5	-	CASSGTGGYQETQYF	TGTGCCAGCAGCGGGACTGGGGGGTACCAAGAGACCCAGTACTTC
few	TRBV10-1	14	TRBJ2-5	-	CASSEIGVGGTQYF	TGCGCCAGCAGTGAGATTGGGGTTGGGGGGACCCAGTACTTC
many	TRBV2	16	TRBJ1-5	-	CASSLSPDPSNQPQHF	TGTGCCAGCAGCCTGTCACCTGACCCCAGCAATCAGCCCCAGCATTTT
few	TRBV2	13	TRBJ1-1	TRBD1	CASRPWGDSEAFF	TGTGCCAGCAGGCCTTGGGGGGACAGTGAAGCTTTCTTT
few	TRBV27	15	TRBJ2-2	TRBD1	CASSQWTGATGELFF	TGTGCCAGCAGCCAATGGACAGGGGCCACCGGGGAGCTGTTTTTT
many	TRBV7-9	15	TRBJ1-2	-	CASSTTSTGHYGYTF	TGTGCCAGCAGCACCACTTCGACAGGACACTATGGCTACACCTTC
many	TRBV20-1	16	TRBJ2-4	TRBD2	CSARAPGLAVGGIQYF	TGCAGTGCTAGAGCCCCGGGACTAGCGGTTGGTGGCATTCAGTACTTC
few	TRBV30	12	TRBJ1-1	-	CAWSVLSTEAFF	TGTGCCTGGAGTGTACTCAGCACTGAAGCTTTCTTT
many	TRBV12-3/TRBV12-4	15	TRBJ1-4	-	CASSFGRGGNEKLFF	TGTGCCAGCAGTTTCGGGAGAGGGGGGAATGAAAAACTGTTTTTT
many	TRBV19	13	TRBJ2-5	-	CASSLYREETQYF	TGTGCCAGTAGTTTGTACAGAGAAGAGACCCAGTACTTC
many	TRBV6-4	15	TRBJ2-1	TRBD2	CASSDGTSGVDEQFF	TGTGCCAGCAGTGACGGGACTAGCGGGGTAGATGAGCAGTTCTTC
medium-sized	TRBV6-1	13	TRBJ1-2	-	CASISPVGYGYTF	TGTGCCAGCATCTCGCCAGTCGGCTATGGCTACACCTTC
many	TRBV5-1	15	TRBJ2-3	-	CASSFDDSSTDTQYF	TGCGCCAGCAGCTTTGACGATTCTAGCACAGATACGCAGTATTTT
many	TRBV12-3/TRBV12-4	17	TRBJ1-2	TRBD1	CASSFINDRGGDYGYTF	TGTGCCAGCAGTTTCATTAATGACAGGGGAGGAGACTATGGCTACACCTTC